The 22 T cell receptor beta chains below all came from one sample that was sequenced in a study of T cell responses to AZD1222 COVID-19 vaccine. Sequencing was performed with immunoSEQ multiplex PCR; in TCRdb, only in-frame clones are kept and a portion is missing. The top ten clones hold approximately 4% of a sample with fewer than 110,000 clones, around 90% of them seen once. Sequences were derived from peripheral blood, sampled on day 0 of AZD1222 vaccination. Receptor source: an adult in good health.

The chain recombines TRBV5-5 with TRBJ2-2, with 8 bases matching TRBD2. CDR3 length: 15 residues. V gave up 5 bases and J gave up 4 bases; unmatched junction bases: 7. Germline CDR1 reads SGHKS; CDR2 reads YYEKEE (reference sequence). This CDR3 is CASRRSGSSTGELFF. In DNA, the CDR3 is TGTGCCAGCAGGCGAAGCGGGAGTAGCACCGGGGAGCTGTTTTTT.

This sequence joins TRBV23-1 and TRBJ2-7, with TRBD2 identical over 7 bases. TRBV23-1 carries the ORF label, with uncertain function. Germline trimming cut 0 bases from V and 0 bases from J; bases unmatched to any gene: 11. This CDR3 is 18 amino acids long. CDR3 sequence (DNA): TGCGCCAGCAGTCAATCGCTAATTTACAGGACTAGCTCCTACGAGCAGTACTTC. Protein: CASSQSLIYRTSSYEQYF.

In this sample, this clone turned up a few times. The chain employs TRBV6-4 and TRBJ1-6; a possible D gene is TRBD1 (6 bases). The germline gives CDR1 MRHNA, CDR2 SNTAGT. V was pared by 5 bases and J by 6 bases, with 8 bases between. This CDR3 is built from 13 residues. CDR3 DNA: TGTGCCAGCAGTTCGGGGGCTAATTCACCCCTCCACTTT. Translation: CASSSGANSPLHF.

The rearrangement joins TRBV12-3 or TRBV12-4 to TRBJ2-1; 11 bases are shared with TRBD2. V shed 7 bases, J shed 9 bases, and the junction held 2 bases outside the gene matches. The CDR3 length is 12 residues. The CDR3 DNA reads as TGTGCCAGCATGCTAGCGGGGGGTGAGCAGTTCTTC. It yields the protein CASMLAGGEQFF.

This rearrangement joins TRBV5-1 to TRBJ2-1; 9 bases align to TRBD2. This CDR3 spans 15 amino acids. After removal of 2 bases from V and 8 bases from J, the junction contained 8 bases not matched to a gene. Germline assignment: CDR1 SGHRS and CDR2 YFSETQ. Written as DNA, the CDR3 is TGCGCCAGCAGCTTTACCGGGACTAGCATCGATGAGCAGTTCTTC. Translating it yields CASSFTGTSIDEQFF.

V and J are TRBV3-1 (or the pseudogene TRBV3-2) and TRBJ2-7, with D uncertain. Germline V gives CDR1 LGHDT, CDR2 YNNKEL (reference sequence). Trimming took 3 bases from V and 0 from J, leaving 18 bases between them. CDR3 size: 17 residues. The CDR3 reads CASSQEPGLSGSYEQYF. In DNA form, the CDR3 reads TGTGCCAGCAGCCAGGAACCCGGGCTTTCCGGCTCCTACGAGCAGTACTTC.

CDR3 amino acids: CARSLLGYGYTF. CDR3 in DNA: TGTGCCAGAAGCTTGTTAGGGTATGGCTACACCTTC. The J gene is TRBJ1-2, the V gene TRBV5-3; D unresolved. TRBV5-3 is known as an ORF, though its function is uncertain. Trimming shortened V by 1 base and J by 5 bases, and 6 bases separated the two germline ends. The CDR3 runs 12 residues.

The chain is built from TRBV5-1 and TRBJ1-1; the match to TRBD1 covers 8 bases. J was trimmed by 7 bases and V by 4 bases; bases with no gene match: 6. CDR3 length: 13 residues. In germline, CDR1 is SGHRS, CDR2 YFSETQ. CDR3 coding DNA: TGCGCCAGCAGCAAGGGACAGGAAGGTGAAGCTTTCTTT. Its protein product is CASSKGQEGEAFF.

The chain has TRBV3-1 (or the pseudogene TRBV3-2) and TRBJ2-1, with TRBD2 matching over 8 bases. CDR3 length: 16 residues. Trimming took 0 bases from V and 1 from J; bases not matched to a gene: 2. CDR1 is LGHDT and CDR2 is YNNKEL in the germline V gene (reference sequence). CDR3 coding DNA: TGTGCCAGCAGCCAAGAACTAGCGGTTTCCTACAATGAGCAGTTCTTC. It yields the protein CASSQELAVSYNEQFF.

The chain joins TRBV7-2 to TRBJ1-5; no clear D gene. V was pared by 6 bases and J by 4 bases, with 16 bases between. CDR3 length: 15 amino acids. Germline assignment: CDR1 SGHTA and CDR2 FQGNSA. CDR3 amino acids: CASSPDNLGNQPQHF. The CDR3 region has the DNA TGTGCCAGCAGTCCCGACAATTTAGGAAATCAGCCCCAGCATTTT.

This clone was found once. CDR3 protein: CASSYSILGNEQFF. DNA for the CDR3: TGTGCCAGCAGTTACTCGATCCTAGGCAATGAGCAGTTCTTC. The J gene is TRBJ2-1, the V gene TRBV6-5; D uncertain. CDR1 and CDR2 (germline): MNHEY, SVGAGI. There are 14 residues in the CDR3. V lost 0 bases and J 6 bases, leaving 9 bases between the germline ends.

The V and J genes are TRBV28 and TRBJ1-2; tentatively, D is TRBD1 (5 bases). Deletions cut 5 bases from V and 0 bases from J, with 13 bases between. The germline CDR1 and CDR2 sequences are MDHEN and SYDVKM. This CDR3 region has 15 residues. The CDR3 bases are TGTGCCAGCAGTAACAGGCACGGGGCTAACTATGGCTACACCTTC. Its translation is CASSNRHGANYGYTF.

This chain connects TRBV9 to TRBJ2-2, with D possibly being TRBD2 (5 bases). Germline V gene data show CDR1 as SGDLS and CDR2 as YYNGEE. The CDR3 runs to 14 residues. The V and J ends lost 0 bases and 8 bases respectively, with 11 bases between them. The CDR3 reads CASSVVSGRGELFF. In DNA form, the CDR3 reads TGTGCCAGCAGCGTAGTCAGCGGTCGGGGGGAGCTGTTTTTT.

This clone has a handful of counts. The chain links TRBV11-2 to TRBJ2-1; tentative D call: TRBD2 (5 bases). Germline values: CDR1 SGHAT, CDR2 FQNNGV. Trimming shortened V by 4 bases and J by 6 bases, and 25 bases separated the two germline ends. This CDR3 is 18 amino acids long. DNA for the CDR3: TGTGCCAGCAGCTGGCGGGCTGGGCGGCAAAGTAGTGGCAATGAGCAGTTCTTC. Translation gives CASSWRAGRQSSGNEQFF.

The chain joins TRBV27 to TRBJ2-3; D is unresolved. Germline values: CDR1 MNHEY, CDR2 SMNVEV (reference sequence). CDR3 length: 16 amino acids. The V gene lost 2 bases and the J gene lost 2 bases, with 14 bases spanning the gap. The DNA for the CDR3 is TGTGCCAGCAGTTTAGGATCGGCACTTAACACAGATACGCAGTATTTT. It translates to CASSLGSALNTDTQYF.

The chain combines TRBV7-6 with TRBJ2-1; the D call may be TRBD1 or TRBD2 (7 bases each). V was clipped by 4 bases and J by 10 bases, with 17 bases between them. The CDR3 consists of 14 residues. Germline CDR1 and CDR2: SGHVS and FNYEAQ. In DNA, the CDR3 is TGTGCCAGCAGCTGGGCAGGGGGGGCTCACGAGCAGTTCTTC. This sequence encodes CASSWAGGAHEQFF.

This chain's CDR3 is CASSQGGREVYGYTF. CDR3 bases: TGCGCCAGCAGCCAAGGGGGCAGGGAGGTCTATGGCTACACCTTC. This sequence joins TRBV4-1 and TRBJ1-2, with D perhaps TRBD1 (5 bases). The V and J ends lost 1 base and 4 bases respectively, with 13 bases between them. The CDR3 extends over 15 amino acids. Germline V gives CDR1 MGHRA, CDR2 YSYEKL.

The J gene is TRBJ1-1, the V gene TRBV28; 9 nucleotides line up with TRBD1. V dropped 3 bases and J dropped 9; count of bases not matched to a gene: 11. The CDR3 runs to 15 residues. Germline lookup yields CDR1 MDHEN and CDR2 SYDVKM. The CDR3, as DNA: TGTGCCAGCAGTTTGGGCGGGAACAGGGGGCCGAAAGCTTTCTTT. This encodes CASSLGGNRGPKAFF.

CDR3 nucleotide sequence: TGCGCCAGCAGCCCCCTATTGGGTGACGGAAACACCATATATTTT. This gives the protein CASSPLLGDGNTIYF. The rearrangement uses TRBV5-1 and TRBJ1-3; D uncertain. Trimming stripped 4 bases from V and 4 bases from J, with 15 bases between. There are 15 residues in the CDR3. The germline V gene has CDR1 SGHRS and CDR2 YFSETQ.

The rearrangement uses TRBV13 and TRBJ2-5, with TRBD2 matching 12 bases. Germline lookup yields CDR1 PRHDT and CDR2 FYEKMQ (reference sequence). This CDR3 is built from 17 residues. The J segment lost 1 base and the V segment lost 0 bases, leaving 3 bases of the junction unmatched. CDR3 sequence reads: CASSLGEGLAGQETQYF. In nucleotides, the CDR3 is TGTGCCAGCAGCTTAGGAGAGGGACTAGCGGGCCAAGAGACCCAGTACTTC. Complete variable domain (other parts from reference TRBV13 and TRBJ2-5): AAGVIQSPRHLIKEKRETATLKCYPIPRHDTVYWYQQGPGQDPQFLISFYEKMQSDKGSIPDRFSAQQFSDYHSELNMSSLELGDSALYFCASSLGEGLAGQETQYFGPGTRLLVL.

Only a few counts were recorded for this clone. V gene TRBV6-1 combines with J gene TRBJ2-5, with a tentative D call TRBD2 (5 bases). This CDR3 contains 15 residues. Trimming removed 1 base from V and 1 base from J, with 10 bases in between. Germline V gene data show CDR1 as MNHNS and CDR2 as SASEGT. The CDR3, as DNA: TGTGCCAGCAGTGAAGTTGGAGGCGCCCAAGAGACCCAGTACTTC. It translates to CASSEVGGAQETQYF.

The chain recombines TRBV20-1 with TRBJ1-1; D is unclear. CDR1 is DFQATT and CDR2 is SNEGSKA in the germline V gene (reference sequence). V gave up 3 bases and J gave up 4 bases, with 18 bases separating them. The length of the CDR3 is 15 residues. The CDR3: CSASPPGRASTEAFF. The DNA for the CDR3 is TGCAGTGCTAGTCCCCCGGGGAGGGCATCCACTGAAGCTTTCTTT.